A single sample gave rise to the 8 T cell receptor beta chains below, sequenced in a study of regulatory T cells in long-lasting Graves disease (dated by TCRdb to about 2021). The library was prepared using multiplex PCR. Instrument on record: Illumina HiSeq 4000. TCR beta libraries were built with iRepertoire HTBI primers and Arm-PCR amplification of CDR3 regions. The raw public data were reprocessed by TCRdb itself: fastp quality trimming at Q25, MiXCR clonotype calling, in-frame beta chains only. Here each entry gathers all rows of one CDR3 protein and keeps the most common genes and DNA. This sample holds over 500,000 distinct CDR3 sequences; 15% to 20% were observed only once. The top ten clones comprise around 12% of the sample. The intended sense of this specimen's time point label: newly diagnosed GD, antithyroid drugs for less than 3 months. For both TCR sequencing and RNA sequencing, RNA was extracted from PBMCs using TRIzol.

These same data were also listed under a study on T cells in Graves' hyperthyroidism and ophthalmopathy.

This specimen was peripheral blood mononuclear cells (PBMCs), taken at new diagnosis, from a patient treated with antithyroid drugs. The receptors shown here come from a man between 18 and 35 years old with Graves disease. Donor details come from another sample of the same person, matched by shared clones.

This clonotype showed up just a few times. This chain links TRBV2 with TRBJ2-6, with D possibly being TRBD1 or TRBD2 (7 bases each). The V end lost 7 bases, the J end lost 4 bases, and 17 bases lay between the germline ends. The CDR3 runs 16 residues. Germline CDR1 and CDR2: SNHLY and FYNNEI. CDR3 protein: CASIPGGLSGANVLTF. The DNA of the CDR3 is TGTGCCAGCATTCCAGGGGGACTAAGCGGGGCCAACGTCCTGACTTTC.

In this sample, this clonotype turned up many times. The CDR3 reads CASTPGSSYNEQFF. CDR3 nucleotide sequence: TGTGCCAGTACCCCCGGGAGCTCCTACAATGAGCAGTTCTTC. The V call is TRBV28, the J call TRBJ2-1, with a possible D match to TRBD2 (6 bases). V was pared by 9 bases and J by 0 bases, with 12 bases between. Germline V gene lookup returns CDR1 MDHEN and CDR2 SYDVKM. The CDR3 runs to 14 residues.

This clonotype has a count of ten or more. The chain joins TRBV6-1 to TRBJ2-1, with TRBD1 matching over 9 bases. CDR3 length equals 16 residues. Germline V gene lookup returns CDR1 MNHNS and CDR2 SASEGT. V trimming: 5 bases; J trimming: 3 bases; junction bases outside the gene matches: 8. In nucleotides, the CDR3 is TGTGCCAGCAGTCCCCTGGGGGGACAGGGCTACAATGAGCAGTTCTTC. It is translated as CASSPLGGQGYNEQFF.

This clonotype was counted at least ten times. CDR3 in amino acids: CAGGRAGTEAFF. The CDR3, as DNA: TGTGCCGGGGGGAGGGCTGGGACTGAAGCTTTCTTT. The rearrangement uses TRBV12-3 or TRBV12-4 and TRBJ1-1, with D perhaps TRBD1 (5 bases). The ends were cut back, 11 bases at V and 5 bases at J, with 15 bases in the middle. CDR3 size: 12 residues.

The V gene is TRBV30, the J gene TRBJ2-5; D ambiguous. This CDR3 contains 11 residues. The germline V gene has CDR1 GTSNPN and CDR2 SVGIG (reference sequence). V lost 0 bases and J 2 bases, leaving 1 base between the germline ends. The CDR3 bases are TGTGCCTGGAGTGTACAAGAGACCCAGTACTTC. Translation gives CAWSVQETQYF.

This clonotype showed up just a few times. The J gene is TRBJ1-4, the V gene TRBV30; the D gene is possibly TRBD1 (6 bases). Between the trimmed V and J ends, which lost 1 base and 6 bases, there was a span of 18 bases. Per germline, CDR1 GTSNPN and CDR2 SVGIG (reference sequence). This CDR3 has 16 amino acids. Written as DNA, the CDR3 is TGTGCCTGGAGTGGCCGCTTGGGGGGGCAGGATGAAAAACTGTTTTTT. Protein sequence: CAWSGRLGGQDEKLFF.

This clonotype was detected many times. This chain links TRBV3-1 with TRBJ1-3; D unclear. V was cut by 5 bases and J by 0 bases, with 2 bases left in between. The CDR3 covers 12 residues. Germline CDR1 is LGHDT and CDR2 is YNNKEL (reference sequence). The chain's CDR3 is CASSFSGNTIYF. The CDR3 coding sequence is TGTGCCAGCAGCTTCTCTGGAAACACCATATATTTT.

The chain is built from TRBV11-2 and TRBJ2-7; the D gene is possibly TRBD2 (6 bases). CDR1 and CDR2 from the germline V gene are SGHAT and FQNNGV. The V gene lost 4 bases and the J gene lost 2 bases, with 24 bases spanning the gap. The CDR3 sequence is 18 residues long. CDR3 sequence: CASSSSYGGVALTYEQYF. As DNA, the CDR3 is TGTGCCAGCAGCTCTTCCTATGGCGGGGTAGCCCTAACCTACGAGCAGTACTTC. The full variable domain, rest sourced from reference TRBV11-2 and TRBJ2-7, is EAGVAQSPRYKIIEKRQSVAFWCNPISGHATLYWYQQILGQGPKLLIQFQNNGVVDDSQLPKDRFSAERLKGVDSTLKIQPAKLEDSAVYLCASSSSYGGVALTYEQYFGPGTRLTVT.